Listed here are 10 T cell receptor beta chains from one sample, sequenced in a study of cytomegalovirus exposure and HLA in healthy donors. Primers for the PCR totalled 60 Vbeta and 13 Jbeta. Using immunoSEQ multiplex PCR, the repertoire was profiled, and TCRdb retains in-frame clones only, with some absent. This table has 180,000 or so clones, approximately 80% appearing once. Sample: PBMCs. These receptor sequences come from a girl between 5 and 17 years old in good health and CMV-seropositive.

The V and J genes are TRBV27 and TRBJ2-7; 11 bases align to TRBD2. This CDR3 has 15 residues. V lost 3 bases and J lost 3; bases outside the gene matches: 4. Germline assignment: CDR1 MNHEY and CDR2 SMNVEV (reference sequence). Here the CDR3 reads CASSFTTSGSYEQYF. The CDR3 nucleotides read TGTGCCAGCAGTTTCACTACTAGCGGGAGCTACGAGCAGTACTTC.

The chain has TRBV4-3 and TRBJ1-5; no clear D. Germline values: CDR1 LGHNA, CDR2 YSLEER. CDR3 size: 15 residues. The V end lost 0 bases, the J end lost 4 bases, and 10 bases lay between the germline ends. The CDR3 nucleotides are TGCGCCAGCAGCCAAGATTGGCAGATTAATCAGCCCCAGCATTTT. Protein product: CASSQDWQINQPQHF.

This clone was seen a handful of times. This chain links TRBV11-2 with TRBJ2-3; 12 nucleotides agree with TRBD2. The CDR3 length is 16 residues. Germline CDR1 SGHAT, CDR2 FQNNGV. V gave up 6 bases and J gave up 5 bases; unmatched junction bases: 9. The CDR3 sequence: CASSPRTSGNGDTQYF. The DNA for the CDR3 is TGTGCCAGCAGTCCCCGGACTAGCGGGAATGGAGATACGCAGTATTTT.

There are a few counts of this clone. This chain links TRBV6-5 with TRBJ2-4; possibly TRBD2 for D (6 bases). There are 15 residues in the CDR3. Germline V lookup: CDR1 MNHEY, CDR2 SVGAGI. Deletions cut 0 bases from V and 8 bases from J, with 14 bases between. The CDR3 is CASSYSAQGGHIQYF. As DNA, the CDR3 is TGTGCCAGCAGTTACTCGGCGCAGGGAGGACACATTCAGTACTTC.

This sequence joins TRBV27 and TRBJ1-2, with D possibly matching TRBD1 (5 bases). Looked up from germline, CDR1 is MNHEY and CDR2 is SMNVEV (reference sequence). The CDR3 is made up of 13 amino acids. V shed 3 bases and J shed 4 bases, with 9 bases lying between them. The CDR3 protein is CASSFQGSYGYTF. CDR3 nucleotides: TGTGCCAGCAGTTTTCAGGGAAGCTATGGCTACACCTTC.

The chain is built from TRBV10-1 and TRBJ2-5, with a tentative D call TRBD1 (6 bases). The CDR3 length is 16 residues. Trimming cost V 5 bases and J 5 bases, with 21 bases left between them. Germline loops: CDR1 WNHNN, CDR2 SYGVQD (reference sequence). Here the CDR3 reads CASSTGWLDSLETQYF. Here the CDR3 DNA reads TGCGCCAGCAGTACAGGGTGGTTGGATTCGTTGGAGACCCAGTACTTC.

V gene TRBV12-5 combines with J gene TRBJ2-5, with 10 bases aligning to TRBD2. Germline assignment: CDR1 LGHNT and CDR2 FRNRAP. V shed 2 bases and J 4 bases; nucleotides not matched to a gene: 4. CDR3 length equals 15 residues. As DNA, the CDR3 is TGTGCTAGTGGTTTGACCAGACTAGCGGGAGAGACCCAGTACTTC. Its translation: CASGLTRLAGETQYF.

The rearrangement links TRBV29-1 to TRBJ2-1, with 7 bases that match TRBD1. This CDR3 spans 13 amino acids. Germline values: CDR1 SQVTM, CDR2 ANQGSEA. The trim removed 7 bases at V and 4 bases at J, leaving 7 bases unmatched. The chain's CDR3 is CSAETGYYNEQFF. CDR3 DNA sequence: TGCAGCGCGGAGACAGGGTATTACAATGAGCAGTTCTTC.

The CDR3 region has the DNA TGCGCCAGCAGCTTGGATGCGCGCACAGATACGCAGTATTTT. Residues: CASSLDARTDTQYF. The chain employs TRBV5-1 and TRBJ2-3; no clear D. The CDR3 length is 14 residues. The germline V gene has CDR1 SGHRS and CDR2 YFSETQ. Trimming removed 0 bases from V and 1 base from J, with 6 bases in between. Drawing the rest from reference TRBV5-1 and TRBJ2-3, the complete variable domain is KAGVTQTPRYLIKTRGQQVTLSCSPISGHRSVSWYQQTPGQGLQFLFEYFSETQRNKGNFPGRFSGRQFSNSRSEMNVSTLELGDSALYLCASSLDARTDTQYFGPGTRLTVL.

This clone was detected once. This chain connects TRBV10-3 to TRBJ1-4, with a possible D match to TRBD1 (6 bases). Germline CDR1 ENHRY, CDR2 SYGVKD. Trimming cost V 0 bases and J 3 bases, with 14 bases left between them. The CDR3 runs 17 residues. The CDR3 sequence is CAISESSGGASNEKLFF. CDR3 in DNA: TGTGCCATCAGTGAGTCATCTGGGGGGGCCTCTAATGAAAAACTGTTTTTT.